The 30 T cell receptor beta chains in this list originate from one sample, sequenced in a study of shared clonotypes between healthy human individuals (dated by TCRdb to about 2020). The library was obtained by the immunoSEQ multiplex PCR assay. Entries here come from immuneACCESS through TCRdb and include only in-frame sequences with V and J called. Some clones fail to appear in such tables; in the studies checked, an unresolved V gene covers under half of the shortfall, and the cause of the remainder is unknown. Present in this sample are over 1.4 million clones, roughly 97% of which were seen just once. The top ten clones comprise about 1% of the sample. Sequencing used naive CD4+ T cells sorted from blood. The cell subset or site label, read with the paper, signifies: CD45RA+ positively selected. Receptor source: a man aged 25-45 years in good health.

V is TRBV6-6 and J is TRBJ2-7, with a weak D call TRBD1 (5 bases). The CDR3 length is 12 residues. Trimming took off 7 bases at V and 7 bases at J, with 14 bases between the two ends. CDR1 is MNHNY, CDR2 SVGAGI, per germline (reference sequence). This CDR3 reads CASMASAGEQYF. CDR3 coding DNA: TGTGCCAGCATGGCTTCGGCAGGGGAGCAGTACTTC.

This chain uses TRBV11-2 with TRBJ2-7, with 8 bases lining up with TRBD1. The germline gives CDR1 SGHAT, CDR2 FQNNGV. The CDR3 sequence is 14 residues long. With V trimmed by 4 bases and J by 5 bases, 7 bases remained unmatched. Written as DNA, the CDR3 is TGTGCCAGCAGCTCAGGACAGGGCACCGACGAGCAGTACTTC. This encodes CASSSGQGTDEQYF.

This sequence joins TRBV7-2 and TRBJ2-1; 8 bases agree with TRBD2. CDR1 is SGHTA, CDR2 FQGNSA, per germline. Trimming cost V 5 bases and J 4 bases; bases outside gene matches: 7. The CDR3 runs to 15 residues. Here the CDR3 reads CASSPPGLGYNEQFF. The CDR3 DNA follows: TGTGCCAGCAGCCCTCCGGGACTAGGATACAATGAGCAGTTCTTC.

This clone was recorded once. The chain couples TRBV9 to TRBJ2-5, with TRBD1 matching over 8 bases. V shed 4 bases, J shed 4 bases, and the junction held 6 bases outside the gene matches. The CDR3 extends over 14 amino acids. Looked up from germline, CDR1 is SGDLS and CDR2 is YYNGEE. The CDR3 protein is CASSQGQGGETQYF. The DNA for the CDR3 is TGTGCCAGCAGCCAAGGACAGGGTGGAGAGACCCAGTACTTC.

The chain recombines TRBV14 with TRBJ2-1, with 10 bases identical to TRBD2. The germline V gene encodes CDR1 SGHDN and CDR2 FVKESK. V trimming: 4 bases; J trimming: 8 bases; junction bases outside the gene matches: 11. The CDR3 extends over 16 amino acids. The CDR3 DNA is TGTGCCAGCAGCCTACTCTCAGCGGGAGGGTTACATGAGCAGTTCTTC. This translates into CASSLLSAGGLHEQFF.

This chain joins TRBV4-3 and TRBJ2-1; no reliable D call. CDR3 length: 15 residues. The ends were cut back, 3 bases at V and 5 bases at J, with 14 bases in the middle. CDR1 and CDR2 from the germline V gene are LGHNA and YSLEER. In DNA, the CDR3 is TGCGCCAGCAGCCATTCTCCGGTGGTAAACAATGAGCAGTTCTTC. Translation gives CASSHSPVVNNEQFF.

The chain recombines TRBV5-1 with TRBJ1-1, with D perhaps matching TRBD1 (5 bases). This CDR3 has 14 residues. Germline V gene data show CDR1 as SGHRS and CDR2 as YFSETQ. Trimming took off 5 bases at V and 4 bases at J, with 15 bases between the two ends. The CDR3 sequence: CASSDQGRSTEAFF. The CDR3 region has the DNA TGCGCCAGCAGTGATCAGGGACGCTCCACTGAAGCTTTCTTT.

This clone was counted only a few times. Here the CDR3 reads CASKPGLASWEQFF. In nucleotides, the CDR3 is TGTGCCAGCAAGCCGGGACTAGCGTCTTGGGAGCAGTTCTTC. The chain links TRBV6-5 to TRBJ2-1; 10 positions agree with TRBD2. CDR1 and CDR2 (germline): MNHEY, SVGAGI. The trim removed 7 bases at V and 10 bases at J, leaving 10 bases unmatched. This CDR3 comprises 14 residues.

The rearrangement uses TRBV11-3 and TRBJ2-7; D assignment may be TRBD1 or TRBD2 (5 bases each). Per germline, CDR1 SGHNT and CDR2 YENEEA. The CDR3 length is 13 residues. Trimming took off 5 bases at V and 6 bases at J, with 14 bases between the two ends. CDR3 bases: TGTGCCAGCAGCCGACGGGACGGAGGCGAGCAGTACTTC. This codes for CASSRRDGGEQYF.

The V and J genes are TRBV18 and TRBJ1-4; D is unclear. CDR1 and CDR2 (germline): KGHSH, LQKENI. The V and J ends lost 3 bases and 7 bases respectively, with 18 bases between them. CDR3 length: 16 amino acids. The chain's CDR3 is CASSPVPGSGGEKLFF. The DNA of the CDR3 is TGTGCCAGCTCACCGGTCCCCGGGAGTGGAGGTGAAAAACTGTTTTTT.

CDR3 amino acids: CASRLGTSWGTDTQYF. The CDR3 nucleotides are TGTGCCAGCAGGCTGGGTACTAGCTGGGGGACAGATACGCAGTATTTT. This sequence joins TRBV5-6 and TRBJ2-3; the D gene is possibly TRBD2 (6 bases). V gave up 5 bases and J gave up 3 bases, with 19 bases separating them. This CDR3 is 16 amino acids long. Germline V gene sequence: CDR1 SGHDT, CDR2 YYEEEE.

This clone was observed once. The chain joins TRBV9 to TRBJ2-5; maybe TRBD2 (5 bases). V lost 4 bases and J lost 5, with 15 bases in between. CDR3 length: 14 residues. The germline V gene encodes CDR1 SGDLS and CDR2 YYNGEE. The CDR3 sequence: CASSPNPRVETQYF. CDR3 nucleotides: TGTGCCAGCAGCCCAAACCCGAGGGTGGAGACCCAGTACTTC.

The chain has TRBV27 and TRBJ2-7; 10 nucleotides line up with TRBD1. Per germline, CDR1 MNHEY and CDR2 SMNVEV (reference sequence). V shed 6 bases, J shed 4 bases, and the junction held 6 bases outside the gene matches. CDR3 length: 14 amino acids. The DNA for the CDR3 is TGTGCCAGCAGGGGGACAGGGGCTACATACGAGCAGTACTTC. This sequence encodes CASRGTGATYEQYF.

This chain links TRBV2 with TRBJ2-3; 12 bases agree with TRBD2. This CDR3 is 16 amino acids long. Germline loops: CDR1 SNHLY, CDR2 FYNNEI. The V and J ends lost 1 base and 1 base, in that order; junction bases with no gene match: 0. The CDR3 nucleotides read TGTGCCAGCAGTGAAGGACTAGCGGGAGGCACAGATACGCAGTATTTT. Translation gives CASSEGLAGGTDTQYF.

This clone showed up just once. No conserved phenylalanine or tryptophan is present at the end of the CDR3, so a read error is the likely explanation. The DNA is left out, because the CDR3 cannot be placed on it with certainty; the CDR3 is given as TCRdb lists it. The CDR3 loop is CASSDPGSTPL. The chain links TRBV2 to TRBJ1-2; the table's D call of TRBD1 was not tested on the DNA. Both ends counted, the CDR3 spans 11 residues. Germline values: CDR1 SNHLY, CDR2 FYNNEI.

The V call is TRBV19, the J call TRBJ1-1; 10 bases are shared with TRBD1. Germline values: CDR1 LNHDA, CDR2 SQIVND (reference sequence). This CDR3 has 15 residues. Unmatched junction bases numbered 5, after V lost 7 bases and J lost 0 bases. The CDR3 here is CASTLGQGMNTEAFF. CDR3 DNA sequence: TGTGCCAGTACCCTGGGACAGGGGATGAACACTGAAGCTTTCTTT.

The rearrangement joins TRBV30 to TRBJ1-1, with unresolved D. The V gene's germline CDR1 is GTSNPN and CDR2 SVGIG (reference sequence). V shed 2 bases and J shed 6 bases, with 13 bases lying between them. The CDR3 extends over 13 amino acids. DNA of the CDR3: TGTGCCTGGAGTAACACATTGGCGGCTGAAGCTTTCTTT. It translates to CAWSNTLAAEAFF.

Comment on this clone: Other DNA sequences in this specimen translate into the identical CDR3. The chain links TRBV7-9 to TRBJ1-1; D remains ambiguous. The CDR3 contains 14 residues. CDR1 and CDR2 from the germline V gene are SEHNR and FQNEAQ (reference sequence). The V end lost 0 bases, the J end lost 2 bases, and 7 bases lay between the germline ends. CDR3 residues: CASSLAGPNTEAFF. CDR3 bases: TGTGCCAGCAGCTTAGCAGGGCCCAACACTGAAGCTTTCTTT.

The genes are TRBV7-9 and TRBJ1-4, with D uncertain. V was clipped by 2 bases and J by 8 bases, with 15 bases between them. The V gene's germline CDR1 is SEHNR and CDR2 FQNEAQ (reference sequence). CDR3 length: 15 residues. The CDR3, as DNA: TGTGCCAGCAGCTTAAGAAGGGAAGGTTGGGAAAAACTGTTTTTT. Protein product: CASSLRREGWEKLFF.

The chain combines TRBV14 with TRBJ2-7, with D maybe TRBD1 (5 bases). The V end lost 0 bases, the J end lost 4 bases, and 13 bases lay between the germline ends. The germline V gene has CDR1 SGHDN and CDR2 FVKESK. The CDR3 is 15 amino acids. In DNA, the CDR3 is TGTGCCAGCAGCCAAGATCCAGGGCTTCAGTACGAGCAGTACTTC. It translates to CASSQDPGLQYEQYF.

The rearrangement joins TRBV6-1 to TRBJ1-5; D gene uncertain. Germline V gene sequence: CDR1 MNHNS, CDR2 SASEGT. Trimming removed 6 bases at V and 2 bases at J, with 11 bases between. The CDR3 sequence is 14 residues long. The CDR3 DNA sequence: TGTGCCAGCAGCTTGCTCGGGGGCAATCAGCCCCAGCATTTT. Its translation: CASSLLGGNQPQHF.

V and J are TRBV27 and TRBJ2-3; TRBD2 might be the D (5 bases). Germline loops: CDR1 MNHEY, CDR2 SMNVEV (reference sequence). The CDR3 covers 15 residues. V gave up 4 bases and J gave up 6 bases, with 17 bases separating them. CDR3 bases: TGTGCCAGCAGTTCCGGGATAACTAGGACTGATACGCAGTATTTT. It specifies CASSSGITRTDTQYF.

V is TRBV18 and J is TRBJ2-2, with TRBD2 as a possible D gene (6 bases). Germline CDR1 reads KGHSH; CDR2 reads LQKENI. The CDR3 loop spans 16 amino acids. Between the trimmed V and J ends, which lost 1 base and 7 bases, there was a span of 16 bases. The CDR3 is CASSPRVGSTGGELFF. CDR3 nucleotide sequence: TGTGCCAGCTCACCACGGGTCGGGAGCACCGGCGGGGAGCTGTTTTTT. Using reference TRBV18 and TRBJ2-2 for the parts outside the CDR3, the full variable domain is NAGVMQNPRHLVRRRGQEARLRCSPMKGHSHVYWYRQLPEEGLKFMVYLQKENIIDESGMPKERFSAEFPKEGPSILRIQQVVRGDSAAYFCASSPRVGSTGGELFFGEGSRLTVL.

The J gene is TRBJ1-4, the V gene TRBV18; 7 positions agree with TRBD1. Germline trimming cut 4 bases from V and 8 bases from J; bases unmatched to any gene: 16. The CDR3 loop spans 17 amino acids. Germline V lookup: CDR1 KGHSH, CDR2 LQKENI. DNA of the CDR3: TGTGCCAGCTCACTGAGATTTTCCGGGACAGCGGAAGAAAAACTGTTTTTT. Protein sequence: CASSLRFSGTAEEKLFF.

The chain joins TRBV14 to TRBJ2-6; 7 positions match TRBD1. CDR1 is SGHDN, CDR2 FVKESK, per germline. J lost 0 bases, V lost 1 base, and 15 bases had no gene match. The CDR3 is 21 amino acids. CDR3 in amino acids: CASSQAVKWGQLSSGANVLTF. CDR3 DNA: TGTGCCAGCAGCCAAGCCGTTAAATGGGGACAGTTATCCTCTGGGGCCAACGTCCTGACTTTC.

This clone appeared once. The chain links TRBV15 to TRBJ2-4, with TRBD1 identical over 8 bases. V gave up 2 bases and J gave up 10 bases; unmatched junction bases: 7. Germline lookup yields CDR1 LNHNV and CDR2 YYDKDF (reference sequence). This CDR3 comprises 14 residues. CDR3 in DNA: TGTGCCACCAGCAGACAGGGGGCCGCCAGGATTCAGTACTTC. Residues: CATSRQGAARIQYF.

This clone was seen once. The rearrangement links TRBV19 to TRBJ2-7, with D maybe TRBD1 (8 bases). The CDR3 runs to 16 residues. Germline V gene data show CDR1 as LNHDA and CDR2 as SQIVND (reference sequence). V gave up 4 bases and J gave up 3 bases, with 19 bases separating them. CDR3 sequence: CASSTPGGQAYYEQYF. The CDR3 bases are TGTGCCAGTAGTACCCCGGGGGGACAGGCTTACTACGAGCAGTACTTC.

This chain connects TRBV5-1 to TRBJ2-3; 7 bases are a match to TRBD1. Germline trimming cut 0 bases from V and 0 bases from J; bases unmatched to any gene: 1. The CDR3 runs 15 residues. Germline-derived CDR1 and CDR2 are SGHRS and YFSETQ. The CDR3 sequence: CASSLEQGSTDTQYF. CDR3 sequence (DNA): TGCGCCAGCAGCTTGGAACAGGGGAGCACAGATACGCAGTATTTT.

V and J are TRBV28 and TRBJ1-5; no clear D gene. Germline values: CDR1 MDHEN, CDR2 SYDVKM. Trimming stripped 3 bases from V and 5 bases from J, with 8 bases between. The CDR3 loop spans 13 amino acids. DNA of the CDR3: TGTGCCAGCAGTTTCTCGGGAGATCAGCCCCAGCATTTT. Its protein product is CASSFSGDQPQHF.

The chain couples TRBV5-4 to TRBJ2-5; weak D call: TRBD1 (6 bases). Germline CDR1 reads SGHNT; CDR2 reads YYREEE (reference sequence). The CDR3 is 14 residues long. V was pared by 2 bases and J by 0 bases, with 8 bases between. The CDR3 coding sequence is TGTGCCAGCAGCTTAGGGGGATACCAAGAGACCCAGTACTTC. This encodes CASSLGGYQETQYF. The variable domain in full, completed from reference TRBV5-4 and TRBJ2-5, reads ETGVTQSPTHLIKTRGQQVTLRCSSQSGHNTVSWYQQALGQGPQFIFQYYREEENGRGNFPPRFSGLQFPNYSSELNVNALELDDSALYLCASSLGGYQETQYFGPGTRLLVL.